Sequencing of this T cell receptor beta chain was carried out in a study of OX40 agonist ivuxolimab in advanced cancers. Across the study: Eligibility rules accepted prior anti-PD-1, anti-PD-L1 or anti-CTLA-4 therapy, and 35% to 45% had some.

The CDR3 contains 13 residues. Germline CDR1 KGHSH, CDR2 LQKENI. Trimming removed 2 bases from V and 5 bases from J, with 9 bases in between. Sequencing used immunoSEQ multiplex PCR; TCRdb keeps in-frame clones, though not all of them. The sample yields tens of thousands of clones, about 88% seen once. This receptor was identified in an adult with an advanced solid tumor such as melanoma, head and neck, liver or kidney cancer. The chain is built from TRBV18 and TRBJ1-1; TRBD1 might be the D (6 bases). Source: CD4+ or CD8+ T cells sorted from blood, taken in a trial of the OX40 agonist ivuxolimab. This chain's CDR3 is CASSPGGRTEAFF. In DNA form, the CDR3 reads TGTGCCAGCTCACCAGGGGGCCGGACTGAAGCTTTCTTT.